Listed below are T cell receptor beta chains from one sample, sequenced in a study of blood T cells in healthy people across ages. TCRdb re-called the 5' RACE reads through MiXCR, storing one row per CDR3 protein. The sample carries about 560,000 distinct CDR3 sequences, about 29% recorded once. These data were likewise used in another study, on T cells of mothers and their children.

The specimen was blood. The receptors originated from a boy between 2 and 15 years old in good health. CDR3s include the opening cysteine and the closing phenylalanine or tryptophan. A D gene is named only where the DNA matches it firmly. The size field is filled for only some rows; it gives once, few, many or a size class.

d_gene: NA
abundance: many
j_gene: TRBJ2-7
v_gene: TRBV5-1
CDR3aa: CASSLAQGYEQYF
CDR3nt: TGCGCCAGCAGCTTGGCGCAGGGCTACGAGCAGTACTTC

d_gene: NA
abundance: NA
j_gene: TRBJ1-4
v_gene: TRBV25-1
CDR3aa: CASSGTGYRANEKLFF
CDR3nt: TGTGCCAGCAGTGGAACAGGGTATCGGGCTAATGAAAAACTGTTTTTT

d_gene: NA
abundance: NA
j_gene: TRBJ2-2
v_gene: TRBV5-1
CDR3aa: CASSPAGDTSTGELFF
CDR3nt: TGCGCCAGCAGCCCGGCGGGGGACACTTCCACCGGGGAGCTGTTTTTT

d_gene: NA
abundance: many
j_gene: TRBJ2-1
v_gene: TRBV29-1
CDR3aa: CSVGSLNEQFF
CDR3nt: TGCAGCGTTGGCAGTCTCAATGAGCAGTTCTTC

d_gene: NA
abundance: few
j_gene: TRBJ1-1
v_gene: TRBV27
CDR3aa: CASSSYRVGETEAFF
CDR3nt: TGTGCCAGCAGTTCCTACAGGGTTGGGGAAACTGAAGCTTTCTTT

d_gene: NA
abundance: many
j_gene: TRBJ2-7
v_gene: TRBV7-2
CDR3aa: CASSLVGRKTSYEQYF
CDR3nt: TGTGCCAGCAGCTTAGTGGGGCGGAAGACTTCCTACGAGCAGTACTTC

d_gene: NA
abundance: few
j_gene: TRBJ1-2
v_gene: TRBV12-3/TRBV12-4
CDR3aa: CASSFGDGYTF
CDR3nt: TGTGCCAGCAGTTTCGGGGATGGCTACACCTTC

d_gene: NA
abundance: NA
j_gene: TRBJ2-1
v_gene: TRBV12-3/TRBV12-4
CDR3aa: CASSFVEGIWDEQFF
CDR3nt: TGTGCCAGCAGTTTCGTCGAGGGGATCTGGGATGAGCAGTTCTTC

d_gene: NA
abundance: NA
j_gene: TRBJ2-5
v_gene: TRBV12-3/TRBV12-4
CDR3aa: CASSHFSGLQETQYF
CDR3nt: TGTGCCAGCAGCCACTTCTCAGGGTTACAAGAGACCCAGTACTTC

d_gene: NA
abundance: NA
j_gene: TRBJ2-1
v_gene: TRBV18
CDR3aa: CASSPGTGGHEQFF
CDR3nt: TGTGCCAGCTCACCCGGGACTGGGGGGCATGAGCAGTTCTTC

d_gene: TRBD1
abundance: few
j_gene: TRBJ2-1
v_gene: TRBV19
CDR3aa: CASSHGDSRNNEQFF
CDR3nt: TGTGCCAGTAGTCACGGGGACAGTAGAAACAATGAGCAGTTCTTC

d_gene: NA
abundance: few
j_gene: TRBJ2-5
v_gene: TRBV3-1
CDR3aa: CASSQRIRETQYF
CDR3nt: TGTGCCAGCAGCCAAAGAATTCGGGAGACCCAGTACTTC